This T cell receptor beta chain came from a study of blood T cell repertoires in COVID-19. Profiled with immunoSEQ multiplex PCR; TCRdb holds only in-frame clones, not every one. The data show roughly 330,000 clones, 70% to 90% seen once. Trimming cost V 5 bases and J 8 bases; bases outside gene matches: 8. This CDR3 spans 14 amino acids. CDR1 is LGHNA and CDR2 is YNFKEQ in the germline V gene. Study members were between roughly 18 and 90 years old and lived in approximately 25 US regions. What the recovered Cohort 3 donors had was two negative PCRs, clearance, or symptom resolution. Sample: PBMCs or T cells enriched from blood (not recorded which). The source of this sequence is a woman aged 30 to 39 who had recovered from COVID-19. The chain combines TRBV4-2 with TRBJ2-7; 11 bases are a match to TRBD2. CDR3 region: CASSTSGGASQQYF. The CDR3 region has the DNA TGTGCCAGCAGCACTAGCGGGGGTGCCTCTCAGCAGTACTTC.